Listed below are T cell receptor beta chains from one sample, sequenced in a study of cytomegalovirus exposure and HLA in healthy donors. The repertoire was sequenced with immunoSEQ multiplex PCR; TCRdb's copy has only in-frame clones and lacks some. The sample carries some 210,000 clones, roughly 87% recorded once. The source material was PBMCs. The receptors were gathered from a woman aged 18 to 35 in good health and CMV-seropositive. Each CDR3 is given without its conserved first and last residue. The order of the fields is V gene, J gene, CDR3 protein.

>TRBV2|TRBJ2-2
ASNPTSVGTGELF
>TRBV18|TRBJ1-3
ASSRGRASGNTIY
>TRBV25-1|TRBJ2-7
ASSDIQGLAAYEQY
>TRBV27|TRBJ2-3
ASSLVGGVPDTQY
>TRBV28|TRBJ1-5
ASSLDRGAINQPQH
>TRBV11-2|TRBJ2-7
ASSRAVGLYEQY
>TRBV9|TRBJ2-5
ASSAGTTSQETQY
>TRBV4-1|TRBJ1-1
ASSRRGLPEAF
>TRBV6-5|TRBJ1-1
ASSYAGQGTTEAF
>TRBV27|TRBJ2-4
ASSLSCSVRIVAKNIQY
>TRBV27|TRBJ2-1
ASSLPGNEQF
>TRBV4-2|TRBJ2-1
ASSQDQWTSVNNEQF
>TRBV25-1|TRBJ2-7
ASSEYREGEQY
>TRBV5-1|TRBJ2-3
ASSLLLAEASTDTQY
>TRBV5-6|TRBJ2-7
ASSPYVLGLAGGRPEQY
>TRBV2|TRBJ2-5
ASSRAPRGQETQY
>TRBV9|TRBJ1-3
ASSPGDSSGNTIY
>TRBV9|TRBJ2-7
ASSVEASGTYEQY
>TRBV27|TRBJ1-1
ASSSTDRATEAF
>TRBV5-6|TRBJ1-1
ASSSTVQGPNTEAF
>TRBV28|TRBJ2-1
ASTPSGRGRDEQF
>TRBV9|TRBJ2-5
ASSDPRQGLETQY
>TRBV11-2|TRBJ1-2
ASSRGAGSYGYT
>TRBV4-1|TRBJ2-1
ASSHLGEGEQF
>TRBV19|TRBJ2-1
ASSISGTGGNEQF
>TRBV12-5|TRBJ1-2
ASGPGGWQTNYGYT
>TRBV18|TRBJ2-7
ASSPDRGPYEQY
>TRBV28|TRBJ1-2
ASRLPGQGDLPGYT
>TRBV4-1|TRBJ2-1
ASSQLGQGYNEQF
>TRBV9|TRBJ2-5
ASSLTSGTLLAGTQY
>TRBV18|TRBJ1-5
ASSPQDRGDQPQH
>TRBV5-4|TRBJ1-4
ASSREGVKLF
>TRBV5-1|TRBJ2-6
ASSLLASGANVLT
>TRBV9|TRBJ2-5
ASSVLASQETQY
>TRBV9|TRBJ1-1
ASSVGVTNTEAF
>TRBV28|TRBJ2-4
ASNLQGGLAKNIQY
>TRBV9|TRBJ2-7
ASSVAISGSTYEQY
>TRBV14|TRBJ2-5
ASSQELAPGVPSQY
>TRBV19|TRBJ1-4
ASSDLQGAGEKLF
>TRBV2|TRBJ2-5
ASSSRTSGRARETQY
>TRBV11-1|TRBJ2-1
ASSRDYREEF